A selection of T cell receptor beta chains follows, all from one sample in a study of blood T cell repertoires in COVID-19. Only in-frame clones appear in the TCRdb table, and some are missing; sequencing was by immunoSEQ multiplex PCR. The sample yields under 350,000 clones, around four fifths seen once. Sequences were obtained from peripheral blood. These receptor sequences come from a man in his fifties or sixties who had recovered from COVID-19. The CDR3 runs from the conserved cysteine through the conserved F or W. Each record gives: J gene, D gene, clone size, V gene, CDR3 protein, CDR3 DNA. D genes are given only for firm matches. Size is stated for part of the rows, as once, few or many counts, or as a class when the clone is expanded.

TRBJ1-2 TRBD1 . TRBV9 CASSPHTGTVASGYTF TGTGCCAGCAGCCCCCACACGGGGACAGTCGCTTCAGGCTACACCTTC
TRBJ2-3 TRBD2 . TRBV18 CASSHRTGGRLAGSTDTQYF TGTGCCAGCTCACACAGGACAGGAGGAAGACTAGCGGGTAGCACAGATACGCAGTATTTT
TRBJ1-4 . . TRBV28 CASRQRGGKLFF TGTGCCAGCAGGCAGCGCGGCGGAAAACTGTTTTTT
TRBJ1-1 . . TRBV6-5 CASSPETRVKAFF TGTGCCAGCAGCCCAGAGACCAGGGTTAAAGCTTTCTTT
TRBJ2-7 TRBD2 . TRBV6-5 CASSFPAGVYEQYF TGTGCCAGCAGTTTCCCAGCGGGAGTTTACGAGCAGTACTTC
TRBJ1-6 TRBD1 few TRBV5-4 CASSPPGGQGAGSPLHF TGTGCCAGCAGCCCCCCTGGGGGACAGGGGGCTGGCTCACCCCTCCACTTT
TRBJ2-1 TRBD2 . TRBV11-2 CASSPTSSGRSYNEQFF TGTGCCAGCAGCCCCACCTCTAGCGGGAGGTCCTACAATGAGCAGTTCTTC
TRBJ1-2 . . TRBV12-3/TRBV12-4 CASSPRKGFGYTF TGTGCCAGCAGCCCACGAAAGGGGTTTGGCTACACCTTC
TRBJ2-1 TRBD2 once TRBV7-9 CASSGLGRTSGGPQFF TGTGCCAGCAGCGGATTAGGCCGGACTAGCGGGGGGCCGCAGTTCTTC
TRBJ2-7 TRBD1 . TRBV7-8 CASSLQGQGTYEQYF TGTGCCAGCAGCTTACAGGGACAGGGGACCTACGAGCAGTACTTC
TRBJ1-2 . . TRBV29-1 CSVPWDTENYGYTF TGCAGCGTACCCTGGGACACTGAAAACTATGGCTACACCTTC
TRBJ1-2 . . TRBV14 CASSQDASHPHGYTF TGTGCCAGCAGCCAAGATGCGTCCCACCCTCATGGCTACACCTTC
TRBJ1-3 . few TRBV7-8 CASSFGEGFSGNTIYF TGTGCCAGCAGCTTTGGCGAGGGATTCTCTGGAAACACCATATATTTT
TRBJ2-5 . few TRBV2 CASRGDLPKETQYF TGTGCCAGCAGGGGGGACTTACCTAAAGAGACCCAGTACTTC